This is a list of T cell receptor beta chains from one sample in a study of blood T cell repertoires in COVID-19. The repertoire was sequenced with immunoSEQ multiplex PCR; TCRdb's copy has only in-frame clones and lacks some. The sample lists 270,000 or so clones; about four fifths were seen once. The sample comprised peripheral blood. These receptors came from a woman aged 18-29 years with acute or convalescent COVID-19. Both conserved end residues are part of each CDR3.

V gene	J gene	CDR3 protein
TRBV9	TRBJ2-1	CASSRGLAGYNEQFF
TRBV27	TRBJ2-1	CASSLSRAGEQFF
TRBV28	TRBJ1-1	CASSLGRGRSGTEAFF
TRBV29-1	TRBJ1-4	CSVWSANEKLFF
TRBV6-6	TRBJ1-6	CASRVNGPGTHSPLHF
TRBV9	TRBJ2-1	CASSVGDSSYNEQFF
TRBV28	TRBJ2-1	CASSLTRDKQFF
TRBV3-1/TRBV3-2	TRBJ2-7	CASSQDGTTSFYEQYF
TRBV11-2	TRBJ1-2	CASRPLGVRYGYTF
TRBV7-6	TRBJ1-2	CASSLGPGSGGYTF
TRBV24-1	TRBJ1-5	CATRDKLSNQPQHF
TRBV9	TRBJ2-1	CASSLRSNNEQFF
TRBV7-2	TRBJ1-3	CASSASGGSGNTIYF
TRBV25-1	TRBJ2-3	CASATGILSDTQYF
TRBV18	TRBJ2-5	CASSPLGQGRETQYF
TRBV6-6	TRBJ1-1	CASRQGRRTEAFF
TRBV28	TRBJ1-5	CASSSYRGLGIRQPQHF
TRBV15	TRBJ2-3	CATSRFAGLPGTDTQYF
TRBV5-4	TRBJ2-3	CASSLVQRSYSTDTQYF
TRBV7-2	TRBJ2-5	CASRGLPRETQYF